This T cell receptor beta chain was obtained from a study of T cells in Graves' hyperthyroidism and ophthalmopathy (dated by TCRdb to the late 2010s). About the full investigation: Peripheral blood was collected at initial diagnosis, before any treatment. TCR V-J signatures able to tell the groups apart were searched for in a discovery cohort of some 100 patients, of whom over 40 had Graves' ophthalmopathy and 57 had stable Graves' hyperthyroidism. An independent validation cohort of 18 to 20 hyperthyroidism patients and approximately 15 patients who later progressed to ophthalmopathy tested prospective prediction of ophthalmopathy. The 100 or so discovery patients were divided at random into training and test sets in a 7:3 ratio. In addition, the study compared T-cell repertoires in thyroid tissue and in blood from 6 or 7 Graves' hyperthyroidism patients. After sampling, hyperthyroidism patients received methimazole starting at 30 mg daily, and ophthalmopathy patients received high-dose intravenous methylprednisolone. The paper describes TCR Vbeta CDR3 sequencing of some 130 peripheral blood samples, made up of 43 ophthalmopathy patients, roughly 72 hyperthyroidism patients and 17 progressor patients. Broad study findings and their caveats: In validation, the model predicted progression to ophthalmopathy with approximately 71% sensitivity and about 72% specificity, a median of approximately 6.7 months before onset. Most expanded thyroid clonotypes (frequency above 0.001) were also detected in blood, suggesting blood repertoires may reflect thyroid immune responses. Sample size was not statistically predetermined, and blinding of investigators to group allocation was not performed. Ophthalmopathy was separated from stable hyperthyroidism by a 13 V-J signature model, with approximately 90% sensitivity and approximately 84% specificity obtained in cross-validation and 80%/75% obtained in testing.

Trimming costs V 3 bases and J 1 base, and their ends lie 13 bases apart. The germline V gene sets CDR1 to SGHDT and CDR2 to YYEEEE. There are 15 amino acids in the CDR3, from cysteine to phenylalanine inclusive. Only the CDR3 part of the read is kept: 45 bases, read in frame from the first base. Amplification of TCR beta CDR3 regions was carried out from RNA transcripts. For the first round of RT-PCR on the TCR CDR3, the HTBI primer set was used together with the Qiagen OneStep RT-PCR kit. Libraries were constructed in a second round of multiplex PCR, after which size selection and purification were performed. Sequencing of the libraries was done on an Illumina HiSeq2000 using paired-end 100 bp reads. The authors' pipeline ran thus. SOAPnuke was used to process the raw data, removing reads that contained adapters or uncalled bases, had a mean Phred below 15, or lacked an exact match to the constant primer or identifier. COPE v1.2.5 was used to merge high-quality paired reads, and clonotypes were defined as unique nucleotide sequences. MiTCR v1.1 was used to align clonotypes to the IMGT TRBV, TRBD and TRBJ reference segments. The analysis included only V-J combinations with a frequency above 0.0001, which together covered approximately 99% of the repertoires. A TCS score was defined as the ratio between F50 (clonal expansion) and ExV (chaos), using BLOSUM62-based TCRdist between CDR3 peptides within each V-J. Welch's t-statistics and random forest reduced 500 to 550 V-J features to 13, which were used in a naive Bayes classifier (R e1071). Through fastp at Q25 and MiXCR, TCRdb rebuilt clones from the public reads, retaining in-frame beta chains. Each entry is one CDR3 protein sequence, shown with its most common DNA and genes. TCRdb's processing, not the authors', yielded these V and J calls. The table for this sample lists under 700,000 distinct CDR3 sequences; 16% of them were counted only once. The ten largest make up 15% to 20% of the sample.

Graves' hyperthyroidism was defined as stable when no progression to ophthalmopathy occurred over 18 months of follow-up. Hyperthyroidism patients were newly diagnosed, with disease duration under 2 months, and aged 18 to 65 years. Exclusion was applied to patients with uncontrolled infections, other autoimmune diseases, pregnancy or lactation. Diagnoses were established on the basis of clinical symptoms, serum thyroxine and TRAb, thyroid ultrasound, and orbital computed tomography. PBMCs were isolated from 10 ml of fresh peripheral blood by Ficoll-Paque density gradient centrifugation. Total RNA was extracted using Trizol reagent, and RNA quality was assessed on an Agilent 2100 Bioanalyzer. This clonotype appeared a few times. This clone's antigen is unknown. No much larger clone is present one base from it, and per-base qualities are unavailable.

The chain couples TRBV5-6 to TRBJ2-5; the D gene assignment is ambiguous. This receptor was obtained from a woman between 18 and 29 years old with Graves' hyperthyroidism. The sample comprised blood. CDR3 protein: CASSYIRRLQETQYF. The DNA reads as follows: TGTGCCAGCAGCTATATTCGGAGACTCCAAGAGACCCAGTACTTC.